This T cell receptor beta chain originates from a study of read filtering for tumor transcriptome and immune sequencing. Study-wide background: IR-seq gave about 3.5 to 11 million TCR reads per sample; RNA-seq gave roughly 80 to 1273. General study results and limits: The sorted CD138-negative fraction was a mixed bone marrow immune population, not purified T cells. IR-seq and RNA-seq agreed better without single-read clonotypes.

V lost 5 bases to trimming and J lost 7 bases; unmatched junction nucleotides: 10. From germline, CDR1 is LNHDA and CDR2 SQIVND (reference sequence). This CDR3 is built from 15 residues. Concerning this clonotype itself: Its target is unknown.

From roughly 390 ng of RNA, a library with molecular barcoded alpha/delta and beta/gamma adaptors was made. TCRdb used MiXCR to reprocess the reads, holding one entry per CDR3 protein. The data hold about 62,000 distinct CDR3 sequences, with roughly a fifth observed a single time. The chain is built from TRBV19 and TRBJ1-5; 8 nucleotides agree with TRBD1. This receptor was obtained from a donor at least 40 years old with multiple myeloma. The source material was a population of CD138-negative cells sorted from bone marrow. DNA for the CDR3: TGTGCCAGTAGTGGGTCTGGACAGGGCAGACAGCCCCAGCATTTT. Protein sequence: CASSGSGQGRQPQHF.